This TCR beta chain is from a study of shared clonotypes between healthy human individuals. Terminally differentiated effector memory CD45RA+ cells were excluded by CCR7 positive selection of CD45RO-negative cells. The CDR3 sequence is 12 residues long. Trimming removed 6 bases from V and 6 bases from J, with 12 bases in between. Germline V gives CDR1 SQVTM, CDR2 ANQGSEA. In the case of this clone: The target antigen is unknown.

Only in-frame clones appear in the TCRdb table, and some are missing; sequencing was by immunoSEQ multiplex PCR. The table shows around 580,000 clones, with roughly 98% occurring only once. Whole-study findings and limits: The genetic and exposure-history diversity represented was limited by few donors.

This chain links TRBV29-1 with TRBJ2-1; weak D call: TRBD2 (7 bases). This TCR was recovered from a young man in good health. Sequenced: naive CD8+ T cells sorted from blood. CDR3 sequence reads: CSVNRGGNEQFF. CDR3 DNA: TGCAGCGTGAATAGGGGGGGCAATGAGCAGTTCTTC.